A selection of T cell receptor beta chains follows, all from one sample in a study of CD8+ T cells in alopecia areata. TCRdb's table, derived via immunoSEQ multiplex PCR, lists solely in-frame clones and lacks some. The table shows 90,000 to 100,000 clones, with about 40% occurring only once. Sequenced input: CD4+ T cells sorted from blood. The receptors shown here come from a human donor with alopecia areata. Both conserved end residues are part of each CDR3.

j_call | v_call | cdr3_aa
TRBJ2-6 | TRBV27 | CASSFRGQGHVSGANVLTF
TRBJ2-7 | TRBV28 | CASSLGTSYEQYF
TRBJ1-5 | TRBV19 | CASSAGFSNQPQHF
TRBJ1-1 | TRBV2 | CASSEIRQNTEAFF
TRBJ2-2 | TRBV30 | CAWSRIAETGELFF
TRBJ1-1 | TRBV5-4 | CASRRATGNTEAFF
TRBJ1-1 | TRBV2 | CASSGQGNTEAFF
TRBJ2-7 | TRBV25-1 | CASSELTGRDEQYF
TRBJ2-1 | TRBV5-1 | CASKRLAGHDEQFF
TRBJ2-7 | TRBV30 | CAWGTPYEQYF
TRBJ2-7 | TRBV7-9 | CASSAAGQGYEQYF
TRBJ1-5 | TRBV7-9 | CASSVDNQPQHF